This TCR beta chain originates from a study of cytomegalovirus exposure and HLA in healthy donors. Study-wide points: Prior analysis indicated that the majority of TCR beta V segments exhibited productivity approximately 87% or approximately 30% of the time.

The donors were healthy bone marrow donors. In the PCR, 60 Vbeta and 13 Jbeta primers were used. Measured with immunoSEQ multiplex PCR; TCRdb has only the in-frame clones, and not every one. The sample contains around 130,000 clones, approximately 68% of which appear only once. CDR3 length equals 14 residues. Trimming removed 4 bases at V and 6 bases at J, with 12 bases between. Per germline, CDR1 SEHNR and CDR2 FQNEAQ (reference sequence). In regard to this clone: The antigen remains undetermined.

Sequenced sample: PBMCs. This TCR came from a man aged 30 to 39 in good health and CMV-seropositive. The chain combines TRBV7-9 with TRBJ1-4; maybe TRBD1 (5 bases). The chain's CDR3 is CASSYRGTDEKLFF. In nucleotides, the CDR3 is TGTGCCAGCAGCTACCGGGGGACCGATGAAAAACTGTTTTTT.